This T cell receptor beta chain originates from a study of cytomegalovirus exposure and HLA in healthy donors. Broader study findings: It was reported in a later analysis that an Asian-associated ancestry cluster showed fewer N-insertions than the approximately 670-donor mean.

CDR3 size: 15 residues. CDR1 and CDR2 (germline): SGHTA, FQGNSA. The germline V and J ends were trimmed by 5 bases and 3 bases, with 11 bases remaining between them. With regard to this clone: No antigen is known for it.

All the people who gave samples were healthy bone marrow donors. Researchers ran the PCR with 60 Vbeta and 13 Jbeta primers. Authors' processing steps: Later analysis identified tens of millions of unique TCR beta chains, roughly 11 million shared. The method was immunoSEQ multiplex PCR; TCRdb's version includes in-frame clones alone and lacks a portion of them. That table gives V, J and clone size, and the DNA gave D and trimming. The sample has fewer than 150,000 clones; around 70% are singletons. This receptor was obtained from a man younger than 45 in good health and CMV-seronegative. Sequencing used PBMCs. The chain uses TRBV7-2 and TRBJ2-6, with D maybe TRBD1 (5 bases). CDR3 in amino acids: CASSNGQFGANVLTF. In nucleotides, the CDR3 is TGTGCCAGCAGCAACGGACAATTTGGGGCCAACGTCCTGACTTTC.